Listed here are 10 T cell receptor beta chains from one sample, sequenced in a study of T cells in Graves' hyperthyroidism and ophthalmopathy. Amplified regions were TCR beta CDR3 sequences from RNA transcripts. The study used the HTBI primer set for a first-round RT-PCR of the TCR CDR3. TCRdb independently ran MiXCR on the multiplex PCR reads; one entry per CDR3 protein. The sample carries roughly 700,000 distinct CDR3 sequences, 14% recorded once. Sequenced input: blood. The receptors shown here come from a young woman with Graves' hyperthyroidism.

At least ten counts were recorded for this clonotype. The chain uses TRBV12-3 or TRBV12-4 and TRBJ2-3, with 7 positions matching TRBD1. This CDR3 spans 16 amino acids. V lost 6 bases to trimming and J lost 6 bases; unmatched junction nucleotides: 15. The CDR3 loop is CASSRPRGPNRDTQYF. The CDR3 DNA sequence: TGTGCCAGCAGCCGGCCTAGGGGGCCGAACAGGGATACGCAGTATTTT.

For this clonotype: This may be a read error: a much more frequent sequence differs by one nucleotide. The chain combines TRBV4-1 with TRBJ2-1, with D unclear. The CDR3 spans 11 residues. The germline V and J ends were trimmed by 6 bases and 6 bases, with 6 bases remaining between them. Looked up from germline, CDR1 is MGHRA and CDR2 is YSYEKL. CDR3: CASRDVNEQFF. The CDR3 bases are TGCGCCAGCAGGGACGTCAATGAGCAGTTCTTC.

This clonotype was found many times. The gene calls are TRBV20-1 and TRBJ2-3, with 11 bases matching TRBD2. Germline V gene lookup returns CDR1 DFQATT and CDR2 SNEGSKA (reference sequence). Trimming at V came to 1 base and at J to 6 bases, leaving 9 bases not matched to a gene. The CDR3 is 16 amino acids. CDR3 amino acids: CSARVSSGRIRDTQYF. CDR3 DNA sequence: TGCAGTGCTAGAGTCTCTAGCGGGAGGATCCGGGATACGCAGTATTTT.

V usage is TRBV19 and J usage is TRBJ2-7; D possibly corresponds to TRBD2 (5 bases). The CDR3 sequence is 15 residues long. Germline assignment: CDR1 LNHDA and CDR2 SQIVND (reference sequence). Trimming took off 0 bases at V and 5 bases at J, with 14 bases between the two ends. CDR3 bases: TGTGCCAGTAGTATAGATGGACGGGAAGGCAACGAGCAGTACTTC. Translation: CASSIDGREGNEQYF.

This clonotype was observed a few times. An end of the junction differs from the germline gene, which may be a read error. CDR3 residues: CASSYFSGNEQFF. The CDR3 nucleotides read TGTGCCAGCAGTTACTTTAGCGGCAATGAACAGTTCTTC. The chain carries TRBV6-5 and TRBJ2-1, with a tentative D call TRBD2 (6 bases). In germline, CDR1 is MNHEY, CDR2 SVGAGI. The length of the CDR3 is 13 residues.

This clonotype was counted many times. CDR3 DNA sequence: TGTGCCAGCAGCTTAGATCAGCAGGGCTCGGGAGAGACCCAGTACTTC. It specifies CASSLDQQGSGETQYF. The chain carries TRBV11-2 and TRBJ2-5; D is perhaps TRBD1 (5 bases). Per germline, CDR1 SGHAT and CDR2 FQNNGV. This CDR3 is built from 16 residues. V lost 0 bases and J 4 bases, leaving 15 bases between the germline ends.

The chain combines TRBV28 with TRBJ2-5; 11 nucleotides align to TRBD1. The CDR3 runs to 16 residues. CDR1 is MDHEN and CDR2 is SYDVKM in the germline V gene. Trimming removed 3 bases from V and 2 bases from J; junction bases left unmatched: 5. The CDR3 DNA follows: TGTGCCAGCAGTTTCCACCGGGACAGGGGGCAAGAGACCCAGTACTTC. It translates to CASSFHRDRGQETQYF.

This clonotype showed up just a few times. This chain links TRBV20-1 with TRBJ2-1, with TRBD1 matching 7 bases. Unmatched junction bases numbered 5, after V lost 2 bases and J lost 1 base. Germline assignment: CDR1 DFQATT and CDR2 SNEGSKA (reference sequence). This CDR3 region has 15 residues. CDR3 sequence (DNA): TGCAGTGCTAGACCAGACAGGGCGTCCTACAATGAGCAGTTCTTC. Amino acids: CSARPDRASYNEQFF.

This clonotype was seen ten or more times. The rearrangement joins TRBV4-3 to TRBJ2-7, with 9 positions matching TRBD2. V shed 3 bases and J 2 bases; nucleotides not matched to a gene: 11. The CDR3 spans 17 residues. CDR1 and CDR2 (germline): LGHNA, YSLEER. DNA of the CDR3: TGCGCCAGCAGCCAGGGACTGCGAGCGGGAGGAACCTACGAGCAGTACTTC. Translation: CASSQGLRAGGTYEQYF.

Points on this clonotype: This clone may be a read error of a much larger clone one base away. The chain is built from TRBV18 and TRBJ2-7; no reliable D call. Trimming left V 2 bases short and J 4 bases short, with 15 bases between. The CDR3 extends over 15 amino acids. The germline CDR1 and CDR2 sequences are KGHSH and LQKENI. CDR3: CASSPGSAGPYEQYF. In nucleotides, the CDR3 is TGTGCCAGCTCACCAGGATCGGCAGGTCCATACGAGCAGTACTTC.